The 4 T cell receptor beta chains reported below all come from one sample, sequenced in a study of long-term antiretroviral therapy in people with HIV. With survey level as its setting, the immunoSEQ assay was v3.0. The data were produced by immunoSEQ multiplex PCR, yet TCRdb's version contains in-frame clones alone and is incomplete. The sample includes about 43,000 clones, 86% seen only once; the top ten take 4% to 5.5%. The sequencing used unsorted PBMCs, collected 0.1 years before starting antiretroviral therapy. All receptors come from a woman in her fifties or sixties with HIV.

J is TRBJ2-2 and V is TRBV7-6, with D maybe TRBD1 (6 bases). This CDR3 region has 19 residues. The germline V gene encodes CDR1 SGHVS and CDR2 FNYEAQ. V was shortened by 1 base and J by 6 bases, with 24 bases between the two germline ends. CDR3 amino acids: CASSLGLQDSGRTAGELFF. The CDR3 region has the DNA TGTGCCAGCAGCTTAGGTCTGCAGGACAGCGGCCGCACAGCCGGGGAGCTGTTTTTT.

The chain combines TRBV28 with TRBJ1-1; D perhaps matches TRBD1 (5 bases). The V end was cut by 8 bases, the J end by 7 bases, with 8 bases between. CDR1 is MDHEN, CDR2 SYDVKM, per germline. CDR3 length: 10 residues. CDR3 in amino acids: CASGGIEAFF. The CDR3 nucleotides are TGTGCCAGCGGGGGTATTGAAGCTTTCTTT.

A single count supports this clone. This sequence joins TRBV10-3 and TRBJ1-2; 7 bases are shared with TRBD1. J lost 2 bases, V lost 6 bases, and 6 bases had no gene match. Germline V gene data show CDR1 as ENHRY and CDR2 as SYGVKD. This CDR3 region has 14 residues. DNA of the CDR3: TGTGCCATCAGCGAAAGACAGGGCAACTATGGCTACACCTTC. Its protein is CAISERQGNYGYTF.

This clone has a single count. V and J are TRBV6-1 and TRBJ1-5; 10 bases are shared with TRBD1. V was pared by 6 bases and J by 0 bases, with 2 bases of the junction left unmatched. This CDR3 is built from 15 residues. Germline CDR1 is MNHNS and CDR2 is SASEGT. The CDR3 protein is CASRRDRGSNQPQHF. CDR3 in DNA: TGTGCCAGCAGGAGGGACAGGGGTAGCAATCAGCCCCAGCATTTT.